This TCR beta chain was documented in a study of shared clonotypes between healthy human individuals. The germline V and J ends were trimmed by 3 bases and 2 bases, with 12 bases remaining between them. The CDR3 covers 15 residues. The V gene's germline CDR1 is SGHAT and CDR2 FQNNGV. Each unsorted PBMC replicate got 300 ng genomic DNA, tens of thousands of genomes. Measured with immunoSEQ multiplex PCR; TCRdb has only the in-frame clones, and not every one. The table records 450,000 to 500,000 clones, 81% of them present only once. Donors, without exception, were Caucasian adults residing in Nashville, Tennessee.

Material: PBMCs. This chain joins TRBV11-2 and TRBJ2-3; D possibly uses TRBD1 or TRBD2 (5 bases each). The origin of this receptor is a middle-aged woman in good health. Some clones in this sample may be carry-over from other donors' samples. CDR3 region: CASSLWGSPTDTQYF. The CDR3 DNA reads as TGTGCCAGCAGCTTGTGGGGGTCTCCCACAGATACGCAGTATTTT.